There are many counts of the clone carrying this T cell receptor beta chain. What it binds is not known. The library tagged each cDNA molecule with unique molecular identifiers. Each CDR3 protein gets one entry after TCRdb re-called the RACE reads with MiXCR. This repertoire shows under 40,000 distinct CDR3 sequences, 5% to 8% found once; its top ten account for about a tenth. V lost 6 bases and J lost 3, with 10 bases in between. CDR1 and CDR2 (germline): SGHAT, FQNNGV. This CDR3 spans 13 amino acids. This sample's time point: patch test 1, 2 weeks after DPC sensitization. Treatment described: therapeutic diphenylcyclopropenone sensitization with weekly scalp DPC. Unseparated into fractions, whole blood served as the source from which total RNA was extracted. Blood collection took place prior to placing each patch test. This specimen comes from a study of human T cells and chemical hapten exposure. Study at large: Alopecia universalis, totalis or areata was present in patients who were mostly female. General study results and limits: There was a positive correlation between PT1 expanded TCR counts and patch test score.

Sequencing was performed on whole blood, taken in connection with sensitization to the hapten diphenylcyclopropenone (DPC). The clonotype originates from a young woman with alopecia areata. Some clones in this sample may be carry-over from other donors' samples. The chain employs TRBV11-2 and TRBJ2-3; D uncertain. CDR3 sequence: CASSSERTDTQYF. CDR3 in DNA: TGTGCCAGCAGTTCCGAAAGAACAGATACGCAGTATTTT. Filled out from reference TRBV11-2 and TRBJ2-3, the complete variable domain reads EAGVAQSPRYKIIEKRQSVAFWCNPISGHATLYWYQQILGQGPKLLIQFQNNGVVDDSQLPKDRFSAERLKGVDSTLKIQPAKLEDSAVYLCASSSERTDTQYFGPGTRLTVL.